These 21 T cell receptor beta chains came from one sample sequenced in a study of cytomegalovirus exposure and HLA in healthy donors. Vbeta (60) and Jbeta (13) primers were used in the PCR. The protocol was immunoSEQ multiplex PCR, while the TCRdb copy is restricted to in-frame clones and leaves out a portion. The sample has 110,000 or so clones, approximately 80% seen once. Material: PBMCs. Receptors originate from a man aged 40-49 years in good health and CMV-seropositive.

V usage is TRBV6-1 and J usage is TRBJ2-2; D is ambiguous. This CDR3 has 12 amino acids. Deletions cut 3 bases from V and 5 bases from J, with 4 bases between. Germline-derived CDR1 and CDR2 are MNHNS and SASEGT. The DNA of the CDR3 is TGTGCCAGCAGTGAGTCGACCGGGGAGCTGTTTTTT. Translation gives CASSESTGELFF.

J is TRBJ1-1 and V is TRBV7-9, with D unresolved. V was cut by 3 bases and J by 0 bases, with 8 bases left in between. Germline V gene data show CDR1 as SEHNR and CDR2 as FQNEAQ (reference sequence). CDR3 length equals 14 residues. The chain's CDR3 is CASSLATVNTEAFF. CDR3 nucleotide sequence: TGTGCCAGCAGCTTGGCCACAGTGAACACTGAAGCTTTCTTT.

This clone came up a few times. V usage is TRBV11-2 and J usage is TRBJ1-2, with unresolved D. Trimming left V 5 bases short and J 2 bases short, with 6 bases between. CDR3 length equals 12 residues. Germline V gene sequence: CDR1 SGHAT, CDR2 FQNNGV. CDR3 nucleotides: TGTGCCAGCAGCAGGAGCAACTATGGCTACACCTTC. It encodes CASSRSNYGYTF.

CDR3 DNA: TGTGCCAGCTCTCGAGACTTGGAGCAGTACTTC. Translated: CASSRDLEQYF. The chain links TRBV18 to TRBJ2-7; D unresolved. This CDR3 spans 11 amino acids. Germline lookup yields CDR1 KGHSH and CDR2 LQKENI. V lost 6 bases to trimming and J lost 7 bases, with 10 bases between them.

The chain uses TRBV15 and TRBJ2-5; 9 bases match TRBD1. The J call may be incorrect, as the DNA end agrees better with TRBJ2-7. Germline V gives CDR1 LNHNV, CDR2 YYDKDF (reference sequence). The CDR3 sequence is 17 residues long. Written as DNA, the CDR3 is TGTGCCACCAGCAGAACACTGGACAGGGGCGGTAACTACGAGCAGTACTTC. As protein: CATSRTLDRGGNYEQYF.

This chain uses TRBV18 with TRBJ1-6, with TRBD1 matching over 11 bases. The CDR3 spans 14 residues. V was pared by 8 bases and J by 8 bases, with 5 bases of the junction left unmatched. CDR1 and CDR2 (germline): KGHSH, LQKENI. CDR3 protein: CASHGTGGYSPLHF. CDR3 nucleotides: TGTGCCAGCCACGGGACAGGGGGGTATTCACCCCTCCACTTT.

The chain couples TRBV19 to TRBJ1-6, with TRBD1 matching 7 bases. Per germline, CDR1 LNHDA and CDR2 SQIVND (reference sequence). The CDR3 runs to 16 residues. Losses at the gene ends were 2 bases for V and 7 bases for J; bases not matched to a gene: 8. The CDR3 protein is CASSITRTGWNSPLHF. In DNA form, the CDR3 reads TGTGCCAGTAGTATAACCCGGACAGGTTGGAATTCACCCCTCCACTTT.

This rearrangement joins TRBV15 to TRBJ1-1, with 11 bases aligning to TRBD1. The germline V gene encodes CDR1 LNHNV and CDR2 YYDKDF (reference sequence). V trimming: 5 bases; J trimming: 3 bases; junction bases outside the gene matches: 20. The CDR3 consists of 20 residues. CDR3 region: CATSLNVRDRGSQRDTEAFF. CDR3 sequence (DNA): TGTGCCACCAGCCTGAACGTCCGGGACAGGGGGTCACAACGGGACACTGAAGCTTTCTTT. The complete variable domain, with remaining parts taken from reference TRBV15 and TRBJ1-1, reads DAMVIQNPRYQVTQFGKPVTLSCSQTLNHNVMYWYQQKSSQAPKLLFHYYDKDFNNEADTPDNFQSRRPNTSFCFLDIRSPGLGDTAMYLCATSLNVRDRGSQRDTEAFFGQGTRLTVV.

The chain recombines TRBV5-1 with TRBJ2-1, with 10 positions matching TRBD1. The CDR3 sequence is 15 residues long. The V gene end was trimmed by 3 bases and the J gene end by 7 bases; junction bases not matched to a gene: 7. Germline V gene data show CDR1 as SGHRS and CDR2 as YFSETQ. The DNA for the CDR3 is TGCGCCAGCAGCTCTCGACAGGGGGCGGGTAATGAGCAGTTCTTC. Its translation: CASSSRQGAGNEQFF.

The gene calls are TRBV27 and TRBJ2-7, with 13 bases fitting TRBD2. V shed 9 bases, J shed 1 base, and the junction held 9 bases outside the gene matches. The CDR3 has 16 amino acids. Germline-derived CDR1 and CDR2 are MNHEY and SMNVEV (reference sequence). The DNA for the CDR3 is TGTGCCAGTACTGCCATGACTAGCGGGGGGTCCTACGAGCAGTACTTC. As protein: CASTAMTSGGSYEQYF.

The chain couples TRBV5-8 to TRBJ2-1; 8 nucleotides align to TRBD1. Germline-derived CDR1 and CDR2 are SGHTS and YDEGEE. The CDR3 is 17 amino acids. V shed 7 bases and J 6 bases; nucleotides not matched to a gene: 18. The CDR3 reads CASRGRKVTGVGNEQFF. The CDR3 nucleotides read TGTGCCAGCCGCGGACGAAAGGTGACAGGGGTCGGCAATGAGCAGTTCTTC.

The CDR3 DNA reads as TGCAGCGTCTCTAAAGGAAGACAGGGGGTATATGGCTACACCTTC. The encoded protein is CSVSKGRQGVYGYTF. This chain joins TRBV29-1 and TRBJ1-2; 9 positions agree with TRBD1. The CDR3 length is 15 residues. Germline lookup yields CDR1 SQVTM and CDR2 ANQGSEA. Losses at the gene ends were 6 bases for V and 5 bases for J; bases not matched to a gene: 13.

V and J are TRBV29-1 and TRBJ1-4, with TRBD1 identical over 8 bases. The V and J ends lost 5 bases and 3 bases, in that order; junction bases with no gene match: 11. In germline, CDR1 is SQVTM, CDR2 ANQGSEA. This CDR3 region has 16 residues. The CDR3 protein is CSVLARGRVANEKLFF. DNA of the CDR3: TGCAGCGTTCTGGCCAGGGGGCGAGTAGCTAATGAAAAACTGTTTTTT.

In this sample, this clone turned up a few times. The gene calls are TRBV5-5 and TRBJ2-7; 9 bases map to TRBD1. This CDR3 has 16 residues. Trimming cost V 3 bases and J 2 bases; bases outside gene matches: 9. CDR1 is SGHKS, CDR2 YYEKEE, per germline (reference sequence). The CDR3 DNA reads TGTGCCAGCAGCTCAGGAGGGACAGGGATTCCCTACGAGCAGTACTTC. Translated: CASSSGGTGIPYEQYF.

The chain combines TRBV4-3 with TRBJ2-2; maybe TRBD2 (5 bases). CDR1 and CDR2 from the germline V gene are LGHNA and YSLEER. The ends were cut back, 3 bases at V and 5 bases at J, with 19 bases in the middle. The CDR3 is 17 amino acids. The CDR3 DNA reads as TGCGCCAGCAGCCAGAGGGTGAGCTTAGAATGGACCGGGGAGCTGTTTTTT. Its translation: CASSQRVSLEWTGELFF.

This chain connects TRBV6-1 to TRBJ2-5; D gene unclear. Germline CDR1 and CDR2: MNHNS and SASEGT. Trimming pared 10 bases from V and 1 base from J, leaving 10 bases between. The CDR3 loop spans 12 amino acids. The CDR3 protein is CATTAPQETQYF. In DNA form, the CDR3 reads TGTGCCACTACCGCACCCCAAGAGACCCAGTACTTC.

The chain uses TRBV19 and TRBJ1-3; a weak D match, TRBD1 (6 bases). Germline V CDR1 and CDR2: LNHDA, SQIVND (reference sequence). The CDR3 consists of 17 residues. V lost 4 bases to trimming and J lost 4 bases, with 20 bases between them. The DNA for the CDR3 is TGTGCCAGTAGTAAAACCCGGGACACGCTTTCGGGAAACACCATATATTTT. Its protein is CASSKTRDTLSGNTIYF.

The CDR3 sequence: CASSLRVNYGYTF. The DNA of the CDR3 is TGTGCCAGCAGTTTACGGGTTAACTATGGCTACACCTTC. The V gene is TRBV28, the J gene TRBJ1-2; D is unclear. This CDR3 has 13 residues. Deletions cut 2 bases from V and 1 base from J, with 5 bases between. Looked up from germline, CDR1 is MDHEN and CDR2 is SYDVKM.

This clone appeared a single time. The CDR3 nucleotides are TGTGCCAGCAGCTTGTGGGGGGGAACAGATACGCAGTATTTT. Translating gives CASSLWGGTDTQYF. The J gene is TRBJ2-3, the V gene TRBV5-6, with TRBD2 identical over 7 bases. Per the germline V gene, CDR1 is SGHDT and CDR2 is YYEEEE. The CDR3 extends over 14 amino acids. Trimming removed 1 base from V and 3 bases from J; junction bases left unmatched: 2.

A few counts support this clone. This chain connects TRBV2 to TRBJ2-5, with D possibly being TRBD2 (5 bases). From germline, CDR1 is SNHLY and CDR2 FYNNEI. The CDR3 length is 12 residues. V was cut by 11 bases and J by 7 bases, with 17 bases left in between. In nucleotides, the CDR3 is TGTGCCGGCCGACTAACGGTGGGGACCCAGTACTTC. As protein: CAGRLTVGTQYF. Drawing the rest from reference TRBV2 and TRBJ2-5, the complete variable domain is EPEVTQTPSHQVTQMGQEVILRCVPISNHLYFYWYRQILGQKVEFLVSFYNNEISEKSEIFDDQFSVERPDGSNFTLKIRSTKLEDSAMYFCAGRLTVGTQYFGPGTRLLVL.

The genes are TRBV18 and TRBJ2-3; TRBD2 matches at 8 bases. The germline CDR1 and CDR2 sequences are KGHSH and LQKENI. With V trimmed by 0 bases and J by 4 bases, 6 bases remained unmatched. This CDR3 spans 16 amino acids. The DNA of the CDR3 is TGTGCCAGCTCACCACCCGGGACTAGTATAGCAGATACGCAGTATTTT. As protein: CASSPPGTSIADTQYF. The variable domain in full, completed from reference TRBV18 and TRBJ2-3, reads NAGVMQNPRHLVRRRGQEARLRCSPMKGHSHVYWYRQLPEEGLKFMVYLQKENIIDESGMPKERFSAEFPKEGPSILRIQQVVRGDSAAYFCASSPPGTSIADTQYFGPGTRLTVL.